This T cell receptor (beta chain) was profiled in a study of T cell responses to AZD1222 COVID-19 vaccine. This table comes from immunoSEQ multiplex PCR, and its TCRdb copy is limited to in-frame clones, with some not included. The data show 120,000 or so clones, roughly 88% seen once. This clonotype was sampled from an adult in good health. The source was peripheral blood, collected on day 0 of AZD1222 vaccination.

The DNA for the CDR3 is TGCGCCAGCAGCTTGGGACAGGGGGATAATTCACCCCTCCACTTT. Its protein product is CASSLGQGDNSPLHF. J is TRBJ1-6 and V is TRBV5-1; 9 positions match TRBD1. The ends lost 0 bases at V and 5 bases at J; junction bases unmatched: 0. The CDR3 loop spans 15 amino acids. Germline V CDR1 and CDR2: SGHRS, YFSETQ.